A single sample gave rise to the 32 T cell receptor beta chains below, sequenced in a study of shared clonotypes between healthy human individuals. Naive CD8 cells lacked CD45RO and underwent positive selection for CCR7, leaving out terminally differentiated effector memory CD45RA+ cells. Only in-frame clones appear in the TCRdb table, and some are missing; sequencing was by immunoSEQ multiplex PCR. The sample lists about 580,000 clones; 98% were seen once. The material sequenced was naive CD8+ T cells sorted from blood. These receptors were taken from a man aged 25 to 45 in good health.

This clone showed up just once. The chain carries TRBV29-1 and TRBJ2-7, with TRBD1 matching 8 bases. From germline, CDR1 is SQVTM and CDR2 ANQGSEA. This CDR3 comprises 12 residues. V was pared by 6 bases and J by 2 bases, with 3 bases of the junction left unmatched. The CDR3 loop is CSVWTGTYEQYF. Written as DNA, the CDR3 is TGCAGCGTCTGGACAGGGACCTACGAGCAGTACTTC.

The chain employs TRBV7-9 and TRBJ2-3; D gene uncertain. V shed 11 bases and J shed 2 bases, with 11 bases lying between them. CDR3 length: 12 residues. Looked up from germline, CDR1 is SEHNR and CDR2 is FQNEAQ (reference sequence). CDR3 amino acids: CALKGNTDTQYF. In DNA form, the CDR3 reads TGTGCCTTGAAGGGTAACACAGATACGCAGTATTTT. The whole variable domain, filled in from reference TRBV7-9 and TRBJ2-3, reads DTGVSQNPRHKITKRGQNVTFRCDPISEHNRLYWYRQTLGQGPEFLTYFQNEAQLEKSRLLSDRFSAERPKGSFSTLEIQRTEQGDSAMYLCALKGNTDTQYFGPGTRLTVL.

The rearrangement uses TRBV2 and TRBJ2-1; D remains unclear. The CDR3 contains 12 residues. The V end was cut by 3 bases, the J end by 6 bases, with 6 bases between. Germline V gene lookup returns CDR1 SNHLY and CDR2 FYNNEI. CDR3 coding DNA: TGTGCCAGCAGTGATGGTCTCAATGAGCAGTTCTTC. Its protein product is CASSDGLNEQFF.

This chain connects TRBV7-2 to TRBJ2-3; unclear D gene. CDR1 is SGHTA and CDR2 is FQGNSA in the germline V gene. This CDR3 contains 13 residues. The V and J ends lost 5 bases and 6 bases respectively, with 12 bases between them. The CDR3 sequence: CASSPIRVDTQYF. The CDR3 DNA is TGTGCCAGCAGCCCGATTAGGGTGGATACGCAGTATTTT. The entire variable domain, with the rest obtained from reference TRBV7-2 and TRBJ2-3, is as follows: GAGVSQSPSNKVTEKGKDVELRCDPISGHTALYWYRQSLGQGLEFLIYFQGNSAPDKSGLPSDRFSAERTGGSVSTLTIQRTQQEDSAVYLCASSPIRVDTQYFGPGTRLTVL.

This chain links TRBV29-1 with TRBJ2-7; the D gene is possibly TRBD2 (6 bases). CDR1 and CDR2 (germline): SQVTM, ANQGSEA. Trimming removed 2 bases from V and 4 bases from J, with 15 bases in between. The CDR3 length is 14 residues. CDR3 in amino acids: CSVEMSDGLYEQYF. The CDR3 coding sequence is TGCAGCGTTGAAATGTCGGACGGACTATACGAGCAGTACTTC.

V and J are TRBV27 and TRBJ2-1; 10 bases map to TRBD2. This CDR3 comprises 15 residues. Germline CDR1 reads MNHEY; CDR2 reads SMNVEV (reference sequence). The J segment lost 9 bases and the V segment lost 5 bases, leaving 10 bases of the junction unmatched. In DNA, the CDR3 is TGTGCCAGCAGTCCTCGAGGTCTAGCGGGAGTTGAGCAGTTCTTC. It specifies CASSPRGLAGVEQFF.

As DNA, the CDR3 is TGCGCCAGCAGTCCCCGGGGCGAAGGGACAGGCACTGAAGCTTTCTTT. Encoded protein: CASSPRGEGTGTEAFF. This chain connects TRBV10-1 to TRBJ1-1, with 8 bases lining up with TRBD1. The V gene end was trimmed by 5 bases and the J gene end by 4 bases; junction bases not matched to a gene: 12. The CDR3 has 16 amino acids. The germline CDR1 and CDR2 sequences are WNHNN and SYGVQD (reference sequence).

The J gene is TRBJ2-1, the V gene TRBV5-1; maybe TRBD2 (5 bases). There are 15 residues in the CDR3. CDR1 is SGHRS, CDR2 YFSETQ, per germline. V shed 0 bases and J shed 0 bases, with 7 bases lying between them. In DNA form, the CDR3 reads TGCGCCAGCAGCTTGGGTGCGGGCTCCTACAATGAGCAGTTCTTC. Its translation: CASSLGAGSYNEQFF. The full variable domain, in which reference TRBV5-1 and TRBJ2-1 provide the parts outside the CDR3, is KAGVTQTPRYLIKTRGQQVTLSCSPISGHRSVSWYQQTPGQGLQFLFEYFSETQRNKGNFPGRFSGRQFSNSRSEMNVSTLELGDSALYLCASSLGAGSYNEQFFGPGTRLTVL.

The chain links TRBV11-2 to TRBJ1-4, with D unresolved. The CDR3 contains 15 residues. Germline V lookup: CDR1 SGHAT, CDR2 FQNNGV. The germline V and J ends were trimmed by 5 bases and 2 bases, with 12 bases remaining between them. The CDR3 reads CASSLGRDTNEKLFF. The CDR3 coding sequence is TGTGCCAGCAGCCTCGGGCGGGATACTAATGAAAAACTGTTTTTT.

The chain is built from TRBV29-1 and TRBJ1-2; D not certain. The CDR3 length is 13 residues. V was pared by 4 bases and J by 2 bases, with 11 bases between. CDR1 and CDR2 (germline): SQVTM, ANQGSEA. The CDR3 loop is CSVVSEHNYGYTF. The CDR3, as DNA: TGCAGCGTTGTTTCGGAGCACAACTATGGCTACACCTTC.

The chain joins TRBV5-1 to TRBJ2-2; 7 bases are a match to TRBD1. The V gene end was trimmed by 4 bases and the J gene end by 5 bases; junction bases not matched to a gene: 2. The CDR3 covers 13 residues. Germline V gene data show CDR1 as SGHRS and CDR2 as YFSETQ. The DNA of the CDR3 is TGCGCCAGCAGCCTACAGGGGACCGGGGAGCTGTTTTTT. This translates into CASSLQGTGELFF. Complete variable domain (other parts from reference TRBV5-1 and TRBJ2-2): KAGVTQTPRYLIKTRGQQVTLSCSPISGHRSVSWYQQTPGQGLQFLFEYFSETQRNKGNFPGRFSGRQFSNSRSEMNVSTLELGDSALYLCASSLQGTGELFFGEGSRLTVL.

This chain connects TRBV5-5 to TRBJ2-3; TRBD1 matches at 7 bases. The CDR3 has 16 residues. J lost 1 base, V lost 2 bases, and 7 bases had no gene match. Looked up from germline, CDR1 is SGHKS and CDR2 is YYEKEE (reference sequence). The CDR3 bases are TGTGCCAGCAGCTTCTACTCTACAGGGGGCACAGATACGCAGTATTTT. This translates into CASSFYSTGGTDTQYF.

J is TRBJ2-1 and V is TRBV6-4; 9 positions agree with TRBD1. Trimming took 10 bases from V and 4 from J; bases not matched to a gene: 8. The CDR3 totals 14 residues. Looked up from germline, CDR1 is MRHNA and CDR2 is SNTAGT. CDR3 nucleotides: TGTGCCACACGCCCGGGACAGGGATACAATGAGCAGTTCTTC. Its protein is CATRPGQGYNEQFF.

V and J are TRBV7-2 and TRBJ1-1; D gene ambiguous. This CDR3 is 14 amino acids long. Per the germline V gene, CDR1 is SGHTA and CDR2 is FQGNSA. With 3 bases removed from V and 1 base from J, the gap between germline ends came to 9 bases. The CDR3 nucleotides read TGTGCCAGCAGCTTTCTGACCGAGAACACTGAAGCTTTCTTT. As protein: CASSFLTENTEAFF.

Remarks on this clone: The same CDR3 can be traced to other DNA sequences in this sample. This sequence joins TRBV9 and TRBJ2-2; no clear D. CDR1 and CDR2 from the germline V gene are SGDLS and YYNGEE. V dropped 0 bases and J dropped 7 bases, with 4 bases sitting between them. The CDR3 sequence is 12 residues long. CDR3 loop: CASSVGVGELFF. In DNA, the CDR3 is TGTGCCAGCAGCGTAGGAGTCGGGGAGCTGTTTTTT.

The chain links TRBV29-1 to TRBJ2-7; 10 positions match TRBD1. CDR1 and CDR2 from the germline V gene are SQVTM and ANQGSEA. With 4 bases clipped from V and 4 bases from J, the junction kept 13 bases outside the gene matches. The CDR3 is made up of 16 amino acids. The CDR3 sequence: CSVGTGTGESLYEQYF. CDR3 DNA: TGCAGCGTTGGAACTGGGACAGGGGAATCCCTATACGAGCAGTACTTC.

This clone was found once. The rearrangement joins TRBV7-9 to TRBJ2-1; the match to TRBD2 covers 8 bases. This CDR3 region has 18 residues. Germline values: CDR1 SEHNR, CDR2 FQNEAQ (reference sequence). The trim removed 5 bases at V and 5 bases at J, leaving 17 bases unmatched. The CDR3 here is CASSPQPGAGGFNNEQFF. CDR3 DNA sequence: TGTGCCAGCAGCCCCCAGCCCGGGGCGGGAGGTTTCAACAATGAGCAGTTCTTC.

The V and J genes are TRBV6-4 and TRBJ2-1; 10 positions agree with TRBD1. The CDR3 sequence is 15 residues long. CDR1 and CDR2 (germline): MRHNA, SNTAGT. V was pared by 0 bases and J by 9 bases, with 5 bases of the junction left unmatched. CDR3 amino acids: CASSDSTGGFFEQFF. The CDR3 DNA reads as TGTGCCAGCAGTGACTCGACAGGGGGCTTTTTTGAGCAGTTCTTC.

In this sample, this clone turned up once. Here the CDR3 reads CARSHDARGSNQPQHF. CDR3 nucleotide sequence: TGTGCCAGAAGTCACGACGCCAGGGGTAGCAATCAGCCCCAGCATTTT. V gene TRBV5-3 combines with J gene TRBJ1-5, with a possible D match to TRBD1 (6 bases). TRBV5-3 counts as an open reading frame of uncertain function. The V end lost 5 bases, the J end lost 0 bases, and 15 bases lay between the germline ends. CDR3 length equals 16 residues.

The chain has TRBV30 and TRBJ2-7; 7 nucleotides match TRBD1. The ends lost 4 bases at V and 3 bases at J; junction bases unmatched: 12. The CDR3 is 15 amino acids. Germline V gene lookup returns CDR1 GTSNPN and CDR2 SVGIG (reference sequence). The CDR3 protein is CAWNPDRDRLYEQYF. In DNA, the CDR3 is TGTGCCTGGAACCCCGACAGGGATCGGCTCTACGAGCAGTACTTC.

The chain uses TRBV7-9 and TRBJ2-1; perhaps TRBD2 as D (6 bases). V lost 1 base and J 6 bases, leaving 13 bases between the germline ends. Germline V gives CDR1 SEHNR, CDR2 FQNEAQ (reference sequence). The CDR3 spans 15 residues. The CDR3 DNA follows: TGTGCCAGCAGCTTAGGCAGGAGGGGACCCAATGAGCAGTTCTTC. The encoded protein is CASSLGRRGPNEQFF.

This chain connects TRBV11-2 to TRBJ2-5; either TRBD1 or TRBD2 may supply D (5 bases each). Per germline, CDR1 SGHAT and CDR2 FQNNGV. The CDR3 spans 14 residues. V lost 6 bases and J 1 base, leaving 12 bases between the germline ends. In DNA form, the CDR3 reads TGTGCCAGCAGGTCGGGACGGTTCCAAGAGACCCAGTACTTC. It translates to CASRSGRFQETQYF.

This chain uses TRBV11-2 with TRBJ2-5; D remains ambiguous. The V gene's germline CDR1 is SGHAT and CDR2 FQNNGV. V gave up 2 bases and J gave up 1 base, with 11 bases separating them. This CDR3 is 15 amino acids long. CDR3 amino acids: CASSLIAGSQETQYF. DNA for the CDR3: TGTGCCAGCAGCTTAATCGCTGGGTCCCAAGAGACCCAGTACTTC.

The rearrangement joins TRBV18 to TRBJ2-1; 10 positions match TRBD1. The V and J ends lost 3 bases and 3 bases, in that order; junction bases with no gene match: 2. CDR3 length: 15 amino acids. Germline CDR1 reads KGHSH; CDR2 reads LQKENI. The CDR3 is CASSPGTGDYNEQFF. The CDR3 nucleotides read TGTGCCAGCTCACCCGGGACAGGGGACTACAATGAGCAGTTCTTC.

The chain combines TRBV6-5 with TRBJ2-7; TRBD2 agrees at 7 bases. With V trimmed by 2 bases and J by 3 bases, 7 bases remained unmatched. The CDR3 has 15 residues. Germline V gene data show CDR1 as MNHEY and CDR2 as SVGAGI. CDR3 in DNA: TGTGCCAGCAGTTACGGACTAGGGAGCCTCTACGAGCAGTACTTC. Protein product: CASSYGLGSLYEQYF.

Written as DNA, the CDR3 is TGCGCCAGCAGCCATTCTAGGTCAACCCAAGAGACCCAGTACTTC. Amino acid sequence: CASSHSRSTQETQYF. The gene calls are TRBV4-3 and TRBJ2-5, with D unresolved. Trimming took 3 bases from V and 1 from J, leaving 12 bases between them. The CDR3 is 15 residues long. Germline values: CDR1 LGHNA, CDR2 YSLEER.

V gene TRBV6-5 combines with J gene TRBJ2-2; D is perhaps TRBD2 (5 bases). CDR1 and CDR2 from the germline V gene are MNHEY and SVGAGI. The CDR3 extends over 13 amino acids. The V end lost 7 bases, the J end lost 4 bases, and 10 bases lay between the germline ends. Here the CDR3 reads CASTPGITGELFF. The CDR3 DNA reads TGTGCCAGCACCCCGGGGATCACCGGGGAGCTGTTTTTT.

This rearrangement joins TRBV5-4 to TRBJ2-1; 9 positions match TRBD2. CDR1 is SGHNT, CDR2 YYREEE, per germline (reference sequence). The CDR3 extends over 15 amino acids. J lost 10 bases, V lost 3 bases, and 11 bases had no gene match. The CDR3 nucleotides read TGTGCCAGCAGCTGGATGGCGGGGGGGGCCAGGGAGCAGTTCTTC. Amino acid sequence: CASSWMAGGAREQFF.

The chain links TRBV27 to TRBJ2-7; D tentatively reads TRBD1 or TRBD2 (5 bases each). The CDR3 sequence is 16 residues long. The ends were cut back, 0 bases at V and 1 base at J, with 13 bases in the middle. Germline values: CDR1 MNHEY, CDR2 SMNVEV (reference sequence). In nucleotides, the CDR3 is TGTGCCAGCAGTTTATCGGGGGTGAGAGGATCCTACGAGCAGTACTTC. As protein: CASSLSGVRGSYEQYF.

The rearrangement links TRBV2 to TRBJ1-1; D is unresolved. V lost 3 bases, J lost 1 base, and 6 bases lay in between. In germline, CDR1 is SNHLY, CDR2 FYNNEI. There are 13 residues in the CDR3. The chain's CDR3 is CASSENKNTEAFF. The CDR3 DNA sequence: TGTGCCAGCAGTGAGAACAAGAACACTGAAGCTTTCTTT.

V gene TRBV2 combines with J gene TRBJ2-6, with no clear D. This CDR3 is built from 15 residues. CDR1 is SNHLY, CDR2 FYNNEI, per germline. V was trimmed by 4 bases and J by 1 base, leaving 8 bases between them. The CDR3 sequence: CASSVWGSGANVLTF. The DNA for the CDR3 is TGTGCCAGCAGTGTTTGGGGTTCTGGGGCCAACGTCCTGACTTTC.

The V and J genes are TRBV6-6 and TRBJ2-5; 7 nucleotides match TRBD1. The germline V gene encodes CDR1 MNHNY and CDR2 SVGAGI (reference sequence). The length of the CDR3 is 15 residues. Trimming at V came to 6 bases and at J to 1 base, leaving 8 bases not matched to a gene. The CDR3 loop is CASRPTGLVQETQYF. Written as DNA, the CDR3 is TGTGCCAGCAGGCCGACAGGGTTGGTCCAAGAGACCCAGTACTTC.